Below, 8 T cell receptor beta chains from the same sample are listed, as sequenced in a study of cytomegalovirus exposure and HLA in healthy donors. This PCR relied on a set of 60 Vbeta primers and 13 Jbeta primers. Generated by immunoSEQ multiplex PCR, the TCRdb table keeps only in-frame clones and is missing some. The table includes around 130,000 clones, roughly 70% detected once. Sequencing was performed on PBMCs. Receptor source: a man younger than 45 in good health and CMV-seronegative.

This chain joins TRBV18 and TRBJ1-1, with D perhaps TRBD1 (5 bases). CDR3 length: 13 residues. Trimming stripped 4 bases from V and 3 bases from J, with 9 bases between. Germline loops: CDR1 KGHSH, CDR2 LQKENI. The CDR3 DNA reads TGTGCCAGCTCACTTGGGGGGGACACTGAAGCTTTCTTT. This codes for CASSLGGDTEAFF.

The chain has TRBV5-4 and TRBJ2-7; 9 bases agree with TRBD1. This CDR3 region has 15 residues. The junction had 4 bases not matched to a gene; V was cut back by 2 bases and J by 1 base. CDR1 SGHNT and CDR2 YYREEE come from the germline V gene (reference sequence). The CDR3 DNA is TGTGCCAGCAGCTTCGGACAGGGGTGGTCCTACGAGCAGTACTTC. Translating it yields CASSFGQGWSYEQYF. Drawing the rest from reference TRBV5-4 and TRBJ2-7, the complete variable domain is ETGVTQSPTHLIKTRGQQVTLRCSSQSGHNTVSWYQQALGQGPQFIFQYYREEENGRGNFPPRFSGLQFPNYSSELNVNALELDDSALYLCASSFGQGWSYEQYFGPGTRLTVT.

This clone showed up just once. This chain connects TRBV28 to TRBJ2-5, with 7 bases lining up with TRBD1. Germline V gene data show CDR1 as MDHEN and CDR2 as SYDVKM. The CDR3 is 12 residues long. V was clipped by 9 bases and J by 1 base; unmatched bases: 2. CDR3 protein: CASRQGQETQYF. For the CDR3, the DNA is TGTGCCAGTAGACAGGGCCAAGAGACCCAGTACTTC.

The chain links TRBV28 to TRBJ2-7, with D maybe TRBD2 (5 bases). The CDR3 extends over 12 amino acids. Germline V gene lookup returns CDR1 MDHEN and CDR2 SYDVKM. V lost 7 bases and J lost 2, with 9 bases in between. CDR3 sequence: CASTDSTYEQYF. The CDR3 nucleotides read TGTGCCAGCACGGACTCAACCTACGAGCAGTACTTC.

The chain combines TRBV6-5 with TRBJ2-5; tentatively, D is TRBD1 (5 bases). The V gene's germline CDR1 is MNHEY and CDR2 SVGAGI. This CDR3 spans 13 amino acids. V dropped 2 bases and J dropped 3 bases, with 7 bases sitting between them. The CDR3 DNA sequence: TGTGCCAGCAGTTACGACAGAGAAGAGACCCAGTACTTC. Encoded protein: CASSYDREETQYF.

This rearrangement joins TRBV18 to TRBJ1-2, with 7 bases fitting TRBD1. Trimming removed 4 bases from V and 8 bases from J; junction bases left unmatched: 7. The CDR3 length is 13 residues. The germline V gene encodes CDR1 KGHSH and CDR2 LQKENI. CDR3 residues: CASSHGTDFGYTF. CDR3 in DNA: TGTGCCAGCTCACACGGGACAGATTTCGGCTACACCTTC.

This clone was seen only a few times. The V gene is TRBV18, the J gene TRBJ1-2, with 7 bases aligning to TRBD1. Germline V lookup: CDR1 KGHSH, CDR2 LQKENI. V trimming: 6 bases; J trimming: 6 bases; junction bases outside the gene matches: 10. The CDR3 extends over 14 amino acids. Here the CDR3 DNA reads TGTGCCAGCTCGCTTACGGGACAGCCACATGGCTACACCTTC. It specifies CASSLTGQPHGYTF.

The CDR3 DNA follows: TGTGCCAGCAGTGATCTAGCGGGGGTACAAGAGACCCAGTACTTC. This sequence encodes CASSDLAGVQETQYF. This rearrangement joins TRBV25-1 to TRBJ2-5, with 10 bases matching TRBD2. The CDR3 sequence is 15 residues long. Germline assignment: CDR1 MGHDK and CDR2 SYGVNS. Trimming cost V 3 bases and J 2 bases; bases outside gene matches: 3.